This T cell receptor beta chain is drawn from a study of blood T cell repertoires in COVID-19. The CDR3 runs to 14 residues. Original handling: Nucleated cell counts were estimated from reference gene primer amplification. TCRdb's copy holds only in-frame clones and misses some; the assay was immunoSEQ multiplex PCR. The V and J calls and clone size are taken from that table; D and trimming were inferred from the DNA. The sample holds over 300,000 clones, roughly 86% seen once. The chain uses TRBV7-5 and TRBJ1-1; the table names TRBD1, a call not compared with the DNA. TRBV7-5 is described as a pseudogene. The source of this sequence is a woman in her 50s with acute or convalescent COVID-19. Material for sequencing was peripheral blood. CDR3 protein: CVRSLETRNTEAFF. As DNA, the CDR3 is TGTGTCAGAAGCTTAGAAACAAGGAACACTGAAGCTTTCTTT.